This is a list of T cell receptor beta chains from one sample in a study of blood T cell repertoires in COVID-19. Here immunoSEQ multiplex PCR was the method, and the copy in TCRdb shows in-frame clones only, minus some. The sample holds 200,000 to 300,000 clones, around 87% seen once. Source material: peripheral blood. The receptor set was obtained from a woman in her fifties or sixties with COVID-19, enrolled during active disease. Each CDR3 is given with its conserved first and last residue. The order of the fields is V gene, J gene, clone size, D gene, CDR3 DNA, CDR3 protein. A D gene is named only where the DNA matches it firmly. Clone size is not always given. Where it is, it says once, few, many or a class for expanded clones.

>TRBV19|TRBJ2-7|-|TRBD1
TGTGCCAGTAGTATGTCGAAGGCAGGGGGCTCTTACGAGCAGTACTTC
CASSMSKAGGSYEQYF
>TRBV15|TRBJ1-6|-|-
TGTGCCACCAGCAGAGATACGGGGTTTAATAATTCACCCCTCCACTTT
CATSRDTGFNNSPLHF
>TRBV6-9|TRBJ1-3|few|TRBD1
TGTGCCAGCAGTTACTACAGGGGTAGGGGTGGAAACACCATATATTTT
CASSYYRGRGGNTIYF
>TRBV27|TRBJ2-7|-|-
TGTGCCAGCAGTTTAGGGCTCGGTACCTACGAGCAGTACTTC
CASSLGLGTYEQYF
>TRBV7-8|TRBJ2-7|few|-
TGTGCCAGCAGCTCGTTCGGGGTAAGCTCCTACGAGCAGTACTTC
CASSSFGVSSYEQYF
>TRBV6-5|TRBJ2-7|-|-
TGTGCCAGCAGCCGAACGGGTGGGGAGCAGTACTTC
CASSRTGGEQYF
>TRBV20-1|TRBJ2-1|once|TRBD2
TGCAGTGCTAGTGAGGGAGGGTCCTACAATGAGCAGTTCTTC
CSASEGGSYNEQFF
>TRBV7-2|TRBJ1-2|-|-
TGTGCCAGCAGCCCCGGGGAAGCTAACTATGGCTACACCTTC
CASSPGEANYGYTF
>TRBV5-3|TRBJ1-5|-|TRBD1
TGTGCCAGAAGGGCCCGACAGGGAGGAGATCAGCCCCAGCATTTT
CARRARQGGDQPQHF
>TRBV14|TRBJ2-4|-|-
TGTGCCAGCAGCCAAGCCTTAGGGGTGACCAAAAACATTCAGTACTTC
CASSQALGVTKNIQYF
>TRBV3-1/TRBV3-2|TRBJ1-1|-|TRBD1
TGTGCCAGCAGCCTCGGGACAGGGGGGAACACTGAAGCTTTCTTT
CASSLGTGGNTEAFF
>TRBV6-2/TRBV6-3|TRBJ2-1|-|TRBD2
TGTGCCAGCAGTTACTCGAGCGGGGTGGGCTCCTACAATGAGCAGTTCTTC
CASSYSSGVGSYNEQFF
>TRBV7-9|TRBJ1-3|-|-
TGTGCCAGCAGTCTAGAGGGGGGGCTGGCTGGAAACACCATATATTTT
CASSLEGGLAGNTIYF
>TRBV5-1|TRBJ1-2|-|TRBD1
TGCGCCAGCAGCTCGGGGACAGGAGTGTATGGCTACACCTTC
CASSSGTGVYGYTF
>TRBV27|TRBJ2-7|-|TRBD1
TGTGCCAGCAGGCCCACGGACAGGGTATTGTACGAGCAGTACTTC
CASRPTDRVLYEQYF
>TRBV19|TRBJ1-2|-|-
TGTGCCAGTAGTAATAGCGGTTATGGCTACACCTTC
CASSNSGYGYTF
>TRBV7-9|TRBJ2-3|-|TRBD2
TGTGCCAGCAGCGGACTAGCGGGAGGTGGAGATACGCAGTATTTT
CASSGLAGGGDTQYF
>TRBV5-6|TRBJ2-5|-|-
TGTGCCAGCAGCTGGAGGGTCGGTACAGGCTCGAAGCGAGAGACCCAGTACTTC
CASSWRVGTGSKRETQYF
>TRBV3-1/TRBV3-2|TRBJ2-1|-|-
TGTGCCAGCACCCCCGGTCGGGGATACAGCTCCTACAATGAGCAGTTCTTC
CASTPGRGYSSYNEQFF
>TRBV28|TRBJ2-5|-|TRBD2
TGTGCCAGCAGTTTTTGGTTGTCTAGCGGGAGGGCCGAGAGGCAAGAGACCCAGTACTTC
CASSFWLSSGRAERQETQYF
>TRBV19|TRBJ1-5|-|TRBD1
TGTGCCAGTAGTGGAGGGGGCTCTATGGGCAATCAGCCCCAGCATTTT
CASSGGGSMGNQPQHF
>TRBV27|TRBJ2-3|-|-
TGTGCCAGCAGTTTATCCGGGTGGAGCACAGATACGCAGTATTTT
CASSLSGWSTDTQYF
>TRBV6-2/TRBV6-3|TRBJ2-1|-|TRBD2
TGTGCCAGCAGTCCAACGGGACTAGCGGCCTACAATGAGCAGTTCTTC
CASSPTGLAAYNEQFF
>TRBV5-1|TRBJ2-7|-|TRBD1
TGCGCCAGCAGCTTGGTGGCAGGGGGTCTCTACGAGCAGTACTTC
CASSLVAGGLYEQYF
>TRBV2|TRBJ1-4|-|TRBD1
TGTGCCAGCAGTATCCGGGACAGGGGTGAAAAACTGTTTTTT
CASSIRDRGEKLFF
>TRBV7-2|TRBJ2-7|once|-
TGTGCCAGCAGCTTAGACAGCCAGTACTCCTACGAGCAGTACTTC
CASSLDSQYSYEQYF
>TRBV7-6|TRBJ2-7|few|-
TGTGCCAGCAGCTTAGCCGCTAGCAACCCCCTCTACGAGCAGTACTTC
CASSLAASNPLYEQYF
>TRBV5-1|TRBJ2-7|-|TRBD1
TGCGCCAGCAGCTCGACAGGGGGCCGGTCCTACGAGCAGTACTTC
CASSSTGGRSYEQYF
>TRBV27|TRBJ1-5|-|TRBD1
TGTGCCAGCAGTCGACAGGGGCCCCATCAGCCCCAGCATTTT
CASSRQGPHQPQHF
>TRBV2|TRBJ2-5|-|-
TGTGCCAGCAGTGAAACGGTCTCCCAGTACTTC
CASSETVSQYF
>TRBV12-3/TRBV12-4|TRBJ2-2|-|-
TGTGCCAGCAGTCTCGCGAACACCGGGGAGCTGTTTTTT
CASSLANTGELFF
>TRBV24-1|TRBJ2-1|-|-
TGTGCCACCAGTGCCAGGGGATTGGGAAAGGAGCAGTTCTTC
CATSARGLGKEQFF
>TRBV19|TRBJ1-5|-|-
TGTGCCAGTAGCGCGGGGGCGGATCAGCCCCAGCATTTT
CASSAGADQPQHF
>TRBV19|TRBJ2-7|-|TRBD1
TGTGCCAGTAGTATTGGAGGTGGGACAGGGTACCCCTACGAGCAGTACTTC
CASSIGGGTGYPYEQYF
>TRBV30|TRBJ2-5|-|-
TGTGCCTGGAGTGAAGCCCGAGAGACCCAGTACTTC
CAWSEARETQYF
>TRBV6-4|TRBJ2-1|-|TRBD2
TGTGCCAGCAGTGTTGCGGGAGTCTCGAATGAGCAGTTCTTC
CASSVAGVSNEQFF
>TRBV9|TRBJ2-3|-|-
TGTGCCAGCAGTCGGGACTCCTTCACAGATACGCAGTATTTT
CASSRDSFTDTQYF
>TRBV6-6|TRBJ1-1|-|-
TGTGCCAGCAGTTCGGGGGGGGCGCGAGATCTAACTGAAGCTTTCTTT
CASSSGGARDLTEAFF
>TRBV5-1|TRBJ1-1|-|TRBD1
TGCGCCAGCAGCTTGAGGGACAGGGTTGGCACTGAAGCTTTCTTT
CASSLRDRVGTEAFF
>TRBV10-3|TRBJ1-1|-|-
TGTGCCATCAGATCGGGGGAGGGGGACACTGAAGCTTTCTTT
CAIRSGEGDTEAFF
>TRBV7-8|TRBJ1-4|-|TRBD1
TGTGCCAGCAGCTTAGTGGGACAGTTATCTTATGAAAAACTGTTTTTT
CASSLVGQLSYEKLFF
>TRBV28|TRBJ2-1|-|TRBD1
TGTGCCAGCAGGAGCCCCGGGACAGGTAACAATGAGCAGTTCTTC
CASRSPGTGNNEQFF
>TRBV28|TRBJ2-2|few|TRBD2
TGTGCCAGCAGCCAGGGACTACCGAACACCGGGGAGCTGTTTTTT
CASSQGLPNTGELFF
>TRBV24-1|TRBJ1-2|few|TRBD1
TGTGCCACCAGTGACGCGGACAGGAGCGCTAACTATGGCTACACCTTC
CATSDADRSANYGYTF
>TRBV6-5|TRBJ2-1|-|-
TGTGCCAGCCGCATGGGGGGTGAGCAGTTCTTC
CASRMGGEQFF
>TRBV7-8|TRBJ2-7|-|TRBD1
TGTGCCAGCAGCTTAAATCTCGGGACAGGAGCCTACGAGCAGTACTTC
CASSLNLGTGAYEQYF
>TRBV7-2|TRBJ2-7|once|-
TGTGCCAGCAGCTTAGCTAGCGCTAGCTCCTACGAGCAGTACTTC
CASSLASASSYEQYF
>TRBV7-9|TRBJ2-3|-|TRBD2
TGTGCCAGCAGCTTATCCGGGACTAGCGGCACAGATACGCAGTATTTT
CASSLSGTSGTDTQYF